The rows below give T cell receptor beta chains drawn from one sample of a study of cytomegalovirus exposure and HLA in healthy donors. The assay was immunoSEQ multiplex PCR, and TCRdb's table has in-frame clones only and misses some. The repertoire table contains some 110,000 clones. Sequencing was performed on PBMCs. The receptor set was obtained from a man aged 18-30 years in good health and CMV-seronegative. Both conserved end residues are part of each CDR3. Fields, in order: V gene, J gene, CDR3 protein.

V gene: TRBV5-1
J gene: TRBJ2-3
CDR3 protein: CASSKGQYTDTQYF

V gene: TRBV5-6
J gene: TRBJ1-2
CDR3 protein: CASSSNARRGLIYGYTF

V gene: TRBV19
J gene: TRBJ1-3
CDR3 protein: CASSNYITGIRSGNTIYF

V gene: TRBV28
J gene: TRBJ2-7
CDR3 protein: CASSETRQVPTYEQYF

V gene: TRBV18
J gene: TRBJ2-3
CDR3 protein: CASSPLGDTDTQYF

V gene: TRBV13
J gene: TRBJ1-1
CDR3 protein: CASSSPGQGAVVAFF

V gene: TRBV5-1
J gene: TRBJ2-5
CDR3 protein: CASSGGTSGQETQYF

V gene: TRBV28
J gene: TRBJ1-5
CDR3 protein: CASSLTDRSQHF

V gene: TRBV18
J gene: TRBJ2-7
CDR3 protein: CASSPLSYEQYF

V gene: TRBV5-1
J gene: TRBJ2-3
CDR3 protein: CASSLGLAGTDTQYF

V gene: TRBV5-1
J gene: TRBJ2-7
CDR3 protein: CASSTLAGGIEQYF

V gene: TRBV5-1
J gene: TRBJ2-7
CDR3 protein: CASSLLDRINEQYF

V gene: TRBV4-1
J gene: TRBJ2-7
CDR3 protein: CASSQDRDRFYEQYF

V gene: TRBV15
J gene: TRBJ2-1
CDR3 protein: CATSPRAYNEQFF

V gene: TRBV28
J gene: TRBJ1-2
CDR3 protein: CASSSGLTSRGYTF

V gene: TRBV5-5
J gene: TRBJ1-5
CDR3 protein: CASSLEPTTGYQPQHF

V gene: TRBV19
J gene: TRBJ1-5
CDR3 protein: CASSIQGSNQPQHF

V gene: TRBV6-1
J gene: TRBJ1-1
CDR3 protein: CASTADRVAFF

V gene: TRBV4-1
J gene: TRBJ1-4
CDR3 protein: CASSQDRGSGAEKLFF

V gene: TRBV4-1
J gene: -
CDR3 protein: CASSQTPGQGNYEQYF

V gene: TRBV30
J gene: TRBJ1-5
CDR3 protein: CAWSGGGSNTQHF

V gene: TRBV5-1
J gene: TRBJ1-3
CDR3 protein: CASSFDTQNTGNTIYF

V gene: TRBV30
J gene: TRBJ1-2
CDR3 protein: CAWAGTVYGYTF